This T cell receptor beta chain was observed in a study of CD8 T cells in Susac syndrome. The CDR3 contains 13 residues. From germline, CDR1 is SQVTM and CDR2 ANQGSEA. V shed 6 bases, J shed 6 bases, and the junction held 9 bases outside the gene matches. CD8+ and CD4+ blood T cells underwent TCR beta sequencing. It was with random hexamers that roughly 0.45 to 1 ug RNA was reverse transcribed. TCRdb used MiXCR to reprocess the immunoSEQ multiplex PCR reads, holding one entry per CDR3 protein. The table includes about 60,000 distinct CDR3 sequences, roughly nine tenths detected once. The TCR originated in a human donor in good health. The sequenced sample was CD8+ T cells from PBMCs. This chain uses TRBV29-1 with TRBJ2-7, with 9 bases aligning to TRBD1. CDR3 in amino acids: CSVTQGATGEQYF. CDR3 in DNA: TGCAGCGTGACACAGGGGGCGACGGGCGAGCAGTACTTC.